The rows below give T cell receptor beta chains drawn from one sample of a study of technical replicates of blood from a handful of donors. Only in-frame clones appear in the TCRdb table, and some are missing; sequencing was by immunoSEQ multiplex PCR. The top ten hold roughly 0.33% of the sample, which has about 100,000 clones, roughly 96% seen once. Specimen: T cells isolated from PBMCs. The receptors were gathered from a human donor in good health. Both conserved end residues are trimmed from each CDR3.

v_gene	j_gene	CDR3aa
TRBV9	TRBJ2-3	ASSEGLGTSTDTQY
TRBV4-2	TRBJ1-1	ASSQAQAEAF
TRBV14	TRBJ2-7	ASSQASGEQY
TRBV6-5	TRBJ1-1	ASGATGPTEAF
TRBV10-3	TRBJ1-2	AISAGTGKDYGYT
TRBV19	TRBJ2-7	ASSPGQGVYEQY
TRBV6-4	TRBJ2-5	ASMTSGRACETQY
TRBV28	TRBJ1-1	ASSGYTEAF
TRBV7-6	TRBJ2-1	ASSSTLAGAYNEQF
TRBV10-2	TRBJ2-1	ASRTSGRVYEQF
TRBV6-5	TRBJ2-7	ASSIAGREQY
TRBV5-6	TRBJ1-2	AGSLTGADYGYT
TRBV2	TRBJ2-5	ASSDPLRGGETQY
TRBV15	TRBJ1-1	ATSRGHRDYDTEAF
TRBV5-4	TRBJ2-1	ASSIKGLIVEQF
TRBV14	TRBJ1-2	ASSQGLLGGYT
TRBV19	TRBJ2-5	ASSIADSATQY
TRBV2	TRBJ1-1	ASSEVGTGGGVLGSTEAF
TRBV27	TRBJ2-1	ASSLVLAGGNEQF
TRBV13	TRBJ2-2	ASSLQGNGAGELF
TRBV6-5	TRBJ1-5	ASSYTGAGQPQH
TRBV7-8	TRBJ1-3	ASSAGTGLWIGNTIY
TRBV11-2	TRBJ2-1	ASSFLESTYYNEQF
TRBV7-2	TRBJ1-1	ASSMGQTMNTEAF
TRBV29-1	TRBJ1-2	SVEGTSGYT
TRBV11-2	TRBJ2-7	ASSLTDLYEQY
TRBV28	TRBJ2-1	ASRGGTGGFNEQF
TRBV7-2	-	ASSPSYEQY
TRBV10-2	TRBJ1-2	ATQGSNYGYT
TRBV27	TRBJ2-1	ASSWITANEQF
TRBV19	TRBJ2-3	ASSILAGGSTTDTQY
TRBV7-3	TRBJ2-4	ASSPTAGAWDIQY
TRBV7-9	TRBJ1-1	ASSLGQGAYTEAF
TRBV25-1	TRBJ2-7	ASSETGNEQY
TRBV2	TRBJ2-4	ASSLQGAERNIQY
TRBV30	TRBJ2-1	AWSTQGSNEQF
TRBV6-5	TRBJ2-7	ASSSGDRGGYEQY
TRBV7-3	TRBJ2-3	ASSLGLRDTQY
TRBV11-3	TRBJ2-5	ASCEDSQETQY